This TCR beta chain comes out of a study of T cell repertoires in cytomegalovirus infection. MiXCR was run by TCRdb on the reads, yielding one entry per CDR3 protein. The sample contains about 80,000 distinct CDR3 sequences, about 4% of which appear only once. This clonotype was detected ten times or more. This receptor was obtained from a human donor in good health (CMV status not recorded). Some clones in this sample may be carry-over from other donors' samples. Source material: PBMCs.

CDR3 sequence: CASSRAEQTGELFF. DNA for the CDR3: TGTGCCAGCAGCAGGGCAGAACAAACCGGGGAGCTGTTTTTT. The V and J genes are TRBV7-2 and TRBJ2-2, with D hard to call. In germline, CDR1 is SGHTA, CDR2 FQGNSA. CDR3 size: 14 residues. Trimming left V 5 bases short and J 5 bases short, with 12 bases between.